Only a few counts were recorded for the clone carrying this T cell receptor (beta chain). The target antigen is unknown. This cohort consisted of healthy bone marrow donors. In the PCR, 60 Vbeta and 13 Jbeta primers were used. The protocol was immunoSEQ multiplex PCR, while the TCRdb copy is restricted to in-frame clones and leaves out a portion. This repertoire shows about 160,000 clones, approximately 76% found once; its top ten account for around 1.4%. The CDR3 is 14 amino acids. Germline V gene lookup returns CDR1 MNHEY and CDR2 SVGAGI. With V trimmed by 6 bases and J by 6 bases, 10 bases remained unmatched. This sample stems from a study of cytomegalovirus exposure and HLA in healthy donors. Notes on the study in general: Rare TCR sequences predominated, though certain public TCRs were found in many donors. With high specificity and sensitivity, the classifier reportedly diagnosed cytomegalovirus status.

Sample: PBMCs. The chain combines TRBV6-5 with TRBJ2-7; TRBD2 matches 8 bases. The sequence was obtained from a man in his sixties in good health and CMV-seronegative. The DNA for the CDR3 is TGTGCCAGCAGGGCGGGGGGCCGGCCCCTCGAGCAGTACTTC. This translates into CASRAGGRPLEQYF.